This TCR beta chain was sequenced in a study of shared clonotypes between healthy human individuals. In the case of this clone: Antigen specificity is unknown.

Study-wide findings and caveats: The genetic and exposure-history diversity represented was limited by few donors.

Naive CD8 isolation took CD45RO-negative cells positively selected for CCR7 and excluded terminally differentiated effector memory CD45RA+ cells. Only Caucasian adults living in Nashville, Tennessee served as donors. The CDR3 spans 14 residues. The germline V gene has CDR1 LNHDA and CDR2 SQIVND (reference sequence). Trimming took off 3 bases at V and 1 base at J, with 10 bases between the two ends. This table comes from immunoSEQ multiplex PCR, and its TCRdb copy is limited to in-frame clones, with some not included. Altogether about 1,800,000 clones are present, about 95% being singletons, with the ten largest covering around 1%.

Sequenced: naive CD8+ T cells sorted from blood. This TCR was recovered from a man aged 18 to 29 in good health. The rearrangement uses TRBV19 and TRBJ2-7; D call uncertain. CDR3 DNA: TGTGCCAGTAGTATCTCGGACCTTTCCTACGAGCAGTACTTC. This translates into CASSISDLSYEQYF.